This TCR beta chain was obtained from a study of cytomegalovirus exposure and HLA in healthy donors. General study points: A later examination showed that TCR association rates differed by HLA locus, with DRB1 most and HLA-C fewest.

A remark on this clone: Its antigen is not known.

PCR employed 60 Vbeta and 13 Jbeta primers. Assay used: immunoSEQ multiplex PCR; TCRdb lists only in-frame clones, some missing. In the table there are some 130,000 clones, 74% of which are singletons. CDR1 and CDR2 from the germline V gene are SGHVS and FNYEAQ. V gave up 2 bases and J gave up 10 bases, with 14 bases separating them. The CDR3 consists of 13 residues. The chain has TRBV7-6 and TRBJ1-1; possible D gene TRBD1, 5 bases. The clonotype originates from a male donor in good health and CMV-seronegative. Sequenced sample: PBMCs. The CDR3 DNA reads TGTGCCAGCAGCTTATCAGGGTCAGGCTTAGCTTTCTTT. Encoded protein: CASSLSGSGLAFF.